This TCR beta chain emerged from a study of blood T cell repertoires in COVID-19 (dated by TCRdb to between 2020 and 2021). Regarding the research as a whole: The collaborator samples originated in the United States, Italy and Spain and spanned the acute and convalescent phases of COVID-19. The prospective study material was composed of cDNA or gDNA derived from T cells, B-cell-depleted T cells, or PBMCs. Where available, HLA class I and class II types were obtained from metadata supplied by the sample provider rather than from assay-based typing. The samples were drawn from two sources: the first 160 participants of the ongoing ImmuneRACE study, and 1,000 to 1,500 subjects contributed by 6 global collaborators. Sample metadata almost always included a de-identified subject ID, COVID-19 status, age in years and sex. The repertoires were made available in a free public database intended to serve as a resource for research on the immune response to SARS-CoV-2. Subjects who had been exposed to COVID-19, were actively infected with it, or had recovered from it provided the deeply sampled blood TCRbeta repertoires that made up the dataset.

For this clone: Its specific antigen is unknown. One base away there is no much larger clone; base qualities are not given.

Whole blood was collected in K2EDTA tubes by collaborating institutions according to the institutions' own protocols. For TCRbeta analysis, collaborators shipped samples as frozen whole blood, isolated PBMCs, or DNA extracted from either of those sample types. The germline V gene gives CDR1 as SGDLS and CDR2 as YYNGEE. The CDR3 sequence holds 16 residues, the cysteine and phenylalanine included. Left in the record is the CDR3 DNA by itself, 48 bases read in frame from the first base. V is reduced by 4 bases and J by 0 bases, leaving a spacing of 13 bases between them. Overall study outcomes, separate from this receptor: How much clinical and demographic metadata was included differed by source and by participant, and the metadata was provided uncurated.

TCRbeta CDR3 regions were amplified from genomic DNA by means of the immunoSEQ Assay, a bias-controlled multiplex PCR. The study's processing was this. Nucleated cell counts per sample were estimated from amplification of reference gene primers within the assay. To quantify the absolute abundance of each unique TCRbeta CDR3 rearrangement, sequence reads were collapsed and filtered. For each sample, productive Simpson clonality was calculated as the square root of Simpson's diversity index over productive rearrangements. TCRdb mirrors the immuneACCESS table, restricted to in-frame sequences. Some clones are absent from its copies; in checked studies, under half trace to an unresolved V gene, and the reason for the others is unknown. V and J calls and clone size are copied from that table; D and trimming were computed from the DNA. The sample table shows 240,000 or so clones, and over 65% are seen once. 3% to 3.5% of the sample belongs to the ten largest clones.

The TCR sequence derives from a woman of 80 years or more with acute or convalescent COVID-19. Source material: peripheral blood. Here the chain combines TRBV9 and TRBJ1-4; TRBD1 might be the D gene, on 5 matching bases. In nucleotides, the sequence is TGTGCCAGCAGCCAGGGAAGATTTACAACTAATGAAAAACTGTTTTTT. Its translation reads: CASSQGRFTTNEKLFF. This CDR3, with the reference TRBV9 and TRBJ1-4 proteins standing in past its ends, gives the full variable domain DSGVTQTPKHLITATGQRVTLRCSPRSGDLSVYWYQQSLDQGLQFLIQYYNGEERAKGNILERFSAQQFPDLHSELNLSSLELGDSALYFCASSQGRFTTNEKLFFGSGTQLSVL.